This T cell receptor beta chain appears in the sequencing data of a study of cytomegalovirus exposure and HLA in healthy donors. The study ran its PCR with 60 Vbeta and 13 Jbeta primers. Sequencing used immunoSEQ multiplex PCR; TCRdb keeps in-frame clones, though not all of them. The sample has some 160,000 clones; around 84% are singletons. The length of the CDR3 is 16 residues. The germline gives CDR1 MNHEY, CDR2 SVGAGI. With 0 bases removed from V and 4 bases from J, the gap between germline ends came to 12 bases. The sequence was collected from a man under 40 in good health and CMV-seropositive. The V gene is TRBV6-5, the J gene TRBJ2-2; weak D call: TRBD1 (6 bases). Sequenced material: PBMCs. The CDR3, as DNA: TGTGCCAGCAGTTACTCGAGGGGGACCTTCACCGGGGAGCTGTTTTTT. This sequence encodes CASSYSRGTFTGELFF.